The next 27 T cell receptor beta chains were all read from a single sample in a study of blood T cells in healthy people across ages. Next came a second PCR, run for roughly 6 to 11 cycles, which used a sample-barcoded 5' primer along with a J-beta primer mix. TCRdb analysed the 5' RACE reads with MiXCR anew, one entry per CDR3 protein. In the table there are 800,000 or so distinct CDR3 sequences, approximately 65% of which are singletons. The sequenced sample was blood. The source is a young man in good health.

This chain uses TRBV29-1 with TRBJ2-1; no firm D call. This CDR3 region has 15 residues. CDR1 is SQVTM, CDR2 ANQGSEA, per germline. The V end lost 6 bases, the J end lost 0 bases, and 15 bases lay between the germline ends. CDR3 coding DNA: TGCAGCGTCCAACGACGGAAGAGCTCCTACAATGAGCAGTTCTTC. This sequence encodes CSVQRRKSSYNEQFF.

The rearrangement links TRBV13 to TRBJ2-7; D possibly corresponds to TRBD2 (6 bases). CDR3 length: 15 amino acids. Per germline, CDR1 PRHDT and CDR2 FYEKMQ (reference sequence). The germline V and J ends were trimmed by 3 bases and 2 bases, with 14 bases remaining between them. This CDR3 reads CASSFGGRAPYEQYF. CDR3 DNA: TGTGCCAGCAGCTTCGGAGGGCGGGCCCCCTACGAGCAGTACTTC. Full variable domain (rest looked up from reference TRBV13 and TRBJ2-7): AAGVIQSPRHLIKEKRETATLKCYPIPRHDTVYWYQQGPGQDPQFLISFYEKMQSDKGSIPDRFSAQQFSDYHSELNMSSLELGDSALYFCASSFGGRAPYEQYFGPGTRLTVT.

The chain combines TRBV6-5 with TRBJ2-1; 10 nucleotides match TRBD2. V lost 2 bases to trimming and J lost 5 bases; unmatched junction nucleotides: 6. This CDR3 contains 16 residues. Per germline, CDR1 MNHEY and CDR2 SVGAGI. The DNA of the CDR3 is TGTGCCAGCAGTTACATCGGGACTAGCGTCCACAATGAGCAGTTCTTC. It yields the protein CASSYIGTSVHNEQFF.

The rearrangement links TRBV7-8 to TRBJ2-7, with D perhaps matching TRBD2 (6 bases). Trimming removed 0 bases from V and 1 base from J, with 16 bases in between. CDR3 length: 17 residues. From germline, CDR1 is SGHVS and CDR2 FQNEAQ. CDR3 nucleotide sequence: TGTGCCAGCAGCTTAGCGGGCCCGACCGCGGGGTCCTACGAGCAGTACTTC. The encoded protein is CASSLAGPTAGSYEQYF.

The V and J genes are TRBV7-2 and TRBJ1-2; D uncertain. V was cut by 5 bases and J by 2 bases, with 6 bases left in between. The germline V gene encodes CDR1 SGHTA and CDR2 FQGNSA. This CDR3 is built from 12 residues. The CDR3 DNA sequence: TGTGCCAGCAGCGCCACGAACTATGGCTACACCTTC. The encoded protein is CASSATNYGYTF.

This clonotype has more than one count but fewer than ten. The rearrangement uses TRBV3-1 and TRBJ2-3; TRBD2 agrees at 8 bases. The CDR3 has 15 amino acids. V shed 4 bases and J 5 bases; nucleotides not matched to a gene: 8. In germline, CDR1 is LGHDT, CDR2 YNNKEL (reference sequence). CDR3 amino acids: CASSPYGTSLDTQYF. DNA for the CDR3: TGTGCCAGCAGCCCATATGGGACTAGTTTAGATACGCAGTATTTT.

This clonotype was seen more than once but under ten times. V gene TRBV20-1 combines with J gene TRBJ2-5; 10 bases map to TRBD1. J was trimmed by 1 base and V by 6 bases; bases with no gene match: 8. This CDR3 has 15 amino acids. In germline, CDR1 is DFQATT, CDR2 SNEGSKA (reference sequence). The DNA for the CDR3 is TGCAGTGCGGGAGACAGGGGGCCCTCCCAAGAGACCCAGTACTTC. Translated: CSAGDRGPSQETQYF.

This chain links TRBV28 with TRBJ1-5, with D perhaps TRBD1 (6 bases). The CDR3 is 13 amino acids. The germline CDR1 and CDR2 sequences are MDHEN and SYDVKM. Trimming took 5 bases from V and 5 from J, leaving 10 bases between them. The CDR3 DNA sequence: TGTGCCAGCAGTAGACAGGCTGATCAGCCCCAGCATTTT. It is translated as CASSRQADQPQHF.

This sequence joins TRBV6-5 and TRBJ1-2; TRBD1 aligns across 7 bases. J lost 5 bases, V lost 10 bases, and 7 bases had no gene match. The CDR3 spans 12 residues. Germline CDR1 and CDR2: MNHEY and SVGAGI. The CDR3 spells CANTPGGYGYTF. The CDR3 bases are TGTGCCAACACCCCAGGGGGGTATGGCTACACCTTC.

The V gene is TRBV9, the J gene TRBJ1-6; D remains ambiguous. This CDR3 is built from 12 residues. The V and J ends lost 0 bases and 10 bases respectively, with 5 bases between them. Per the germline V gene, CDR1 is SGDLS and CDR2 is YYNGEE. The chain's CDR3 is CASSVGQSPLHF. The CDR3, as DNA: TGTGCCAGCAGCGTAGGGCAGTCACCCCTCCACTTT.

This clonotype was seen only a few times. The V gene is TRBV7-2, the J gene TRBJ1-1, with TRBD1 as a possible D gene (5 bases). Per germline, CDR1 SGHTA and CDR2 FQGNSA. This CDR3 has 15 amino acids. The ends were cut back, 1 base at V and 5 bases at J, with 14 bases in the middle. The CDR3 spells CASSLVGTPETEAFF. The CDR3 DNA reads as TGTGCCAGCAGCTTAGTGGGGACCCCAGAGACTGAAGCTTTCTTT.

The V call is TRBV10-3, the J call TRBJ2-4, with 8 bases identical to TRBD2. The end of the DNA fits TRBJ2-7 better, so the J call may be wrong. CDR3 length: 14 amino acids. Looked up from germline, CDR1 is ENHRY and CDR2 is SYGVKD. CDR3 bases: TGTGCCATCAGTGTGGGCGGGGGGACCAACGAGCAGTACTTC. Amino acid sequence: CAISVGGGTNEQYF.

This clonotype has just a few counts. The chain has TRBV20-1 and TRBJ2-3, with D perhaps TRBD1 (6 bases). CDR1 DFQATT and CDR2 SNEGSKA come from the germline V gene (reference sequence). Trimming stripped 5 bases from V and 4 bases from J, with 13 bases between. This CDR3 has 13 residues. The CDR3 DNA sequence: TGCAGTGCTGAAGGACAGTCGGCAGATACGCAGTATTTT. Amino acid sequence: CSAEGQSADTQYF.

The genes are TRBV6-2 or TRBV6-3 and TRBJ2-6; D uncertain. The CDR3 loop spans 16 amino acids. The V end lost 0 bases, the J end lost 0 bases, and 6 bases lay between the germline ends. Germline values: CDR1 MNHEY, CDR2 SVGEGT. The CDR3 bases are TGTGCCAGCAGTTACTCGTGGCACTCTGGGGCCAACGTCCTGACTTTC. Its translation: CASSYSWHSGANVLTF.

V gene TRBV4-3 combines with J gene TRBJ2-1; D unresolved. The CDR3 runs to 14 residues. Germline loops: CDR1 LGHNA, CDR2 YSLEER. Deletions cut 3 bases from V and 4 bases from J, with 10 bases between. For the CDR3, the DNA is TGCGCCAGCAGCCAGGGCAGAGAATACAATGAGCAGTTCTTC. It encodes CASSQGREYNEQFF.

The chain joins TRBV6-5 to TRBJ1-1; D gene ambiguous. Trimming removed 7 bases at V and 0 bases at J, with 9 bases between. Germline CDR1 is MNHEY and CDR2 is SVGAGI. The CDR3 extends over 13 amino acids. The CDR3 loop reads CASTGGVNTEAFF. The CDR3 DNA reads TGTGCCAGCACCGGCGGGGTGAACACTGAAGCTTTCTTT.

This clonotype was detected once. The rearrangement uses TRBV20-1 and TRBJ2-3, with D possibly being TRBD2 (6 bases). CDR3 length: 12 residues. Germline V gene sequence: CDR1 DFQATT, CDR2 SNEGSKA (reference sequence). CDR3 nucleotide sequence: TGCAGGACGAGCCGGGACTCCCATACGCAGTATTTT. Encoded protein: CRTSRDSHTQYF.

This clonotype was found once. The chain links TRBV30 to TRBJ2-7; D ambiguous. This CDR3 spans 15 amino acids. V lost 3 bases to trimming and J lost 2 bases, with 17 bases between them. Germline assignment: CDR1 GTSNPN and CDR2 SVGIG (reference sequence). In DNA form, the CDR3 reads TGTGCCTGGAGAGGAAAGACACCGCAAACCTACGAGCAGTACTTC. Protein sequence: CAWRGKTPQTYEQYF.

A note on this clonotype: Germline and junction disagree at one end, which may indicate a read error. The chain uses TRBV7-9 and TRBJ2-7; TRBD1 matches 8 bases. The CDR3 loop spans 12 amino acids. Germline lookup yields CDR1 SEHNR and CDR2 FQNEAQ (reference sequence). The CDR3 DNA is TGTACCAGTGACAGGGGCGGCTACGAGCAGTACTTC. It is translated as CTSDRGGYEQYF.

The table lists this clonotype with a few counts. The chain carries TRBV24-1 and TRBJ1-1; D possibly corresponds to TRBD1 (5 bases). Germline CDR1 and CDR2: KGHDR and SFDVKD. V gave up 7 bases and J gave up 0 bases, with 8 bases separating them. The CDR3 extends over 13 amino acids. CDR3 sequence: CATSRDLNTEAFF. The CDR3, as DNA: TGTGCCACCAGCAGGGACTTGAACACTGAAGCTTTCTTT.

In this sample, this clonotype turned up once. V gene TRBV20-1 combines with J gene TRBJ2-7, with TRBD2 matching over 10 bases. The ends lost 4 bases at V and 10 bases at J; junction bases unmatched: 10. The CDR3 is 13 residues long. Germline CDR1 DFQATT, CDR2 SNEGSKA (reference sequence). The CDR3 DNA reads TGCAGTGCTATAGCGGGGGGACATGAAACCCAGTACTTC. It is translated as CSAIAGGHETQYF.

This clonotype was counted a single time. The chain combines TRBV29-1 with TRBJ2-4; the match to TRBD1 covers 9 bases. The J call could be wrong; TRBJ2-7 is a better fit for the DNA end. The CDR3 has 12 residues. Germline V gene lookup returns CDR1 SQVTM and CDR2 ANQGSEA. CDR3 protein: CSGGTGFDEQYF. The CDR3 DNA sequence: TGCAGCGGTGGGACAGGGTTCGACGAGCAGTACTTC.

The CDR3 nucleotides read TGCGCCAGCAGCGGGACAGGGGCTAGCCAAGAGACCCAGTACTTC. Its translation: CASSGTGASQETQYF. The genes are TRBV5-1 and TRBJ2-5, with 10 bases identical to TRBD1. J lost 1 base, V lost 4 bases, and 4 bases had no gene match. From germline, CDR1 is SGHRS and CDR2 YFSETQ. The CDR3 has 15 amino acids.

The CDR3 protein is CSVEDPDRGGYGYTF. CDR3 nucleotides: TGCAGCGTTGAAGATCCGGACAGGGGGGGTTATGGCTACACCTTC. The chain recombines TRBV29-1 with TRBJ1-2; 10 positions agree with TRBD1. Germline V gene sequence: CDR1 SQVTM, CDR2 ANQGSEA. The ends lost 0 bases at V and 5 bases at J; junction bases unmatched: 6. The CDR3 consists of 15 residues.

Comment on this clonotype: An end of the junction differs from the germline gene, which may be a read error. The V and J genes are TRBV28 and TRBJ2-4; 7 nucleotides agree with TRBD2. Germline CDR1 reads MDHEN; CDR2 reads SYDVKM. The CDR3 length is 16 residues. The CDR3 loop reads CASSLKRGGRINIQYF. The CDR3 coding sequence is TGTGCGAGCAGTTTAAAAAGGGGAGGGAGGATTAACATTCAGTACTTC.

This chain connects TRBV6-2 or TRBV6-3 to TRBJ1-2; the D gene is possibly TRBD1 (5 bases). Germline CDR1 and CDR2: MNHEY and SVGEGT. Trimming took 4 bases from V and 2 from J, leaving 20 bases between them. CDR3 length: 17 residues. The CDR3 DNA follows: TGTGCCAGCAGTTTCTCCCTTTCGGGACGCGCCAACTATGGCTACACCTTC. Translated: CASSFSLSGRANYGYTF.

This clonotype was counted between two and nine times. The CDR3 bases are TGTGCCAGCAGCGTAATGAAAGCAGATACGCAGTATTTT. It specifies CASSVMKADTQYF. The chain is built from TRBV7-3 and TRBJ2-3; D uncertain. Trimming stripped 5 bases from V and 4 bases from J, with 10 bases between. CDR1 is SGHTA and CDR2 is FQGTGA in the germline V gene. The CDR3 is made up of 13 amino acids.